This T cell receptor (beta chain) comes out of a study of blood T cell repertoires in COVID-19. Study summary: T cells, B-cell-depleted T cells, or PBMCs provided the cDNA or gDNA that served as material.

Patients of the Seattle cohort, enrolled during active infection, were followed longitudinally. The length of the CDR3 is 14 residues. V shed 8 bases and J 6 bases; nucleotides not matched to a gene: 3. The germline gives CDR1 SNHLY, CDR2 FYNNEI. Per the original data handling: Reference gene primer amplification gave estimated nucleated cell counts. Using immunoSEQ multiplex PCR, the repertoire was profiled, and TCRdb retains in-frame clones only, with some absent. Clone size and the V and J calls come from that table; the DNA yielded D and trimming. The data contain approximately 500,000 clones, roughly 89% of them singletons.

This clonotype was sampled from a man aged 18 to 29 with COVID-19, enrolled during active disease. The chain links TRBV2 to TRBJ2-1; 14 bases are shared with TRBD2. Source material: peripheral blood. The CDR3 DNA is TGTGCCAGCGGGACTAGCGGGGGCCCCAATGAGCAGTTCTTC. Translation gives CASGTSGGPNEQFF.